This TCR beta chain was recorded in a study of OX40 agonist ivuxolimab in advanced cancers. Study context: Melanoma, hepatocellular carcinoma, head and neck or renal cell cancer occurred in dose-escalation patients.

Generated by immunoSEQ multiplex PCR, the TCRdb table keeps only in-frame clones and is missing some. The data contain around 63,000 clones, 85% to 90% of them singletons. The TCR comes from an adult with an advanced solid tumor such as melanoma, head and neck, liver or kidney cancer. The material was CD4+ or CD8+ T cells sorted from blood, obtained in a trial of the OX40 agonist ivuxolimab.

The CDR3 DNA follows: TGTGCCAGCAGTTACGTCGTGCGGGGGGCCGTTACCGGGGAGCTGTTTTTT. Its protein is CASSYVVRGAVTGELFF. V usage is TRBV6-7 and J usage is TRBJ2-2, with 8 bases matching TRBD2. TRBV6-7 is an ORF; its function is uncertain. J lost 5 bases, V lost 2 bases, and 10 bases had no gene match. CDR3 length equals 17 residues.